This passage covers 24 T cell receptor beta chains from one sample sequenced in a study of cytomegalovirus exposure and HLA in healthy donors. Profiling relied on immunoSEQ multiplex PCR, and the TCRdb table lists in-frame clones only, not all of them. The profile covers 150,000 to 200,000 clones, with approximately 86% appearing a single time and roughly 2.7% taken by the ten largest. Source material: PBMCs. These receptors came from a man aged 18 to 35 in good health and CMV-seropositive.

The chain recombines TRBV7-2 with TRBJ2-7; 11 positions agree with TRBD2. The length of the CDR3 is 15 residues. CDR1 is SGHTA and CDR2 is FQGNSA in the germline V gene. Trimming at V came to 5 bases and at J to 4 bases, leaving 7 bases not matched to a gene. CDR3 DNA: TGTGCCAGCAGCAAACTAGCGGGGGAGCTATACGAGCAGTACTTC. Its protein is CASSKLAGELYEQYF.

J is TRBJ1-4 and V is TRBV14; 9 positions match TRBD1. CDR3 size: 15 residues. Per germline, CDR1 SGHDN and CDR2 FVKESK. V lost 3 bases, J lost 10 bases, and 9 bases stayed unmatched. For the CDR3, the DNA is TGTGCCAGCAGCCATCTGACAGGGGGAACGGGAAAACTGTTTTTT. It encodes CASSHLTGGTGKLFF.

Here the CDR3 reads CSWELGGQETQYF. Written as DNA, the CDR3 is TGCAGTTGGGAGCTAGGGGGACAAGAGACCCAGTACTTC. The rearrangement uses TRBV29-1 and TRBJ2-5; D might be TRBD1 (6 bases). The germline V gene has CDR1 SQVTM and CDR2 ANQGSEA. The CDR3 spans 13 residues. The variable domain in full, with the rest retrieved from reference TRBV29-1 and TRBJ2-5, is SAVISQKPSRDICQRGTSLTIQCQVDSQVTMMFWYRQQPGQSLTLIATANQGSEATYESGFVIDKFPISRPNLTFSTLTVSNMSPEDSSIYLCSWELGGQETQYFGPGTRLLVL.

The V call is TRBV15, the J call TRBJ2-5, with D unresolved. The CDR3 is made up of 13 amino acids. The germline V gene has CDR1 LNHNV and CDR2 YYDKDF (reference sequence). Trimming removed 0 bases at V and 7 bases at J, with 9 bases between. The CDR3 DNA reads TGTGCCACCAGCAGAGATCTTGCGAGGACCCAGTACTTC. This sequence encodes CATSRDLARTQYF.

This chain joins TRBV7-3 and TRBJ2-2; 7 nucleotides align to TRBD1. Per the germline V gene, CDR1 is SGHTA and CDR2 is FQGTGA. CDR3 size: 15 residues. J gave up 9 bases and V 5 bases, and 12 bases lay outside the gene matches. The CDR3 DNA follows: TGTGCCAGCAGCGTTAACAGGGGACATAACTGGGAGCTGTTTTTT. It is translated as CASSVNRGHNWELFF.

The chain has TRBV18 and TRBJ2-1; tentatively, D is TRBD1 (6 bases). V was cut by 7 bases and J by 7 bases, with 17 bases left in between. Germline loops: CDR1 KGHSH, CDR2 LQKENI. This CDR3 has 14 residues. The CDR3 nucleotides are TGTGCCAGCTGGCCTGGGGGCGAGGGGAATGAGCAGTTCTTC. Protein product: CASWPGGEGNEQFF.

CDR3 nucleotides: TGTGCCAGCAGCGTAACAGGGGCTAGCTCAGATACGCAGTATTTT. It specifies CASSVTGASSDTQYF. The genes are TRBV9 and TRBJ2-3; 7 positions agree with TRBD1. The CDR3 consists of 15 residues. V shed 1 base, J shed 4 bases, and the junction held 6 bases outside the gene matches. CDR1 SGDLS and CDR2 YYNGEE come from the germline V gene.

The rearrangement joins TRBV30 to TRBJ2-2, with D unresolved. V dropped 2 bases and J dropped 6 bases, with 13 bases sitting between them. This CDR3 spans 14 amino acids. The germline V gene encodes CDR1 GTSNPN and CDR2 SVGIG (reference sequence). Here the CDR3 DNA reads TGTGCCTGGAGTAGAACAGAAGGCGCCGGGGAGCTGTTTTTT. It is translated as CAWSRTEGAGELFF.

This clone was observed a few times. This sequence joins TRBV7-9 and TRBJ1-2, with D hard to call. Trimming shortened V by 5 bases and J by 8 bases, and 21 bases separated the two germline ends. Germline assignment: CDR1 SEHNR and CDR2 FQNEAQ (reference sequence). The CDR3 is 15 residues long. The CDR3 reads CASSALRVDQQGYTF. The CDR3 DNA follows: TGTGCCAGCAGCGCCCTGCGGGTAGATCAGCAGGGCTACACCTTC.

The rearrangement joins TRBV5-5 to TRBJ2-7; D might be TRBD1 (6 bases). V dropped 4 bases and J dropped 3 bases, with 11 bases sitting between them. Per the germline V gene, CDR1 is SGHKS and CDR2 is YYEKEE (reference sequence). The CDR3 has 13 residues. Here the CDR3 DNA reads TGTGCCAGCAGCACGGAGGACAGCTACGAGCAGTACTTC. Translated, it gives CASSTEDSYEQYF. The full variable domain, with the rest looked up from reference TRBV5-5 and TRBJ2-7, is DAGVTQSPTHLIKTRGQQVTLRCSPISGHKSVSWYQQVLGQGPQFIFQYYEKEERGRGNFPDRFSARQFPNYSSELNVNALLLGDSALYLCASSTEDSYEQYFGPGTRLTVT.

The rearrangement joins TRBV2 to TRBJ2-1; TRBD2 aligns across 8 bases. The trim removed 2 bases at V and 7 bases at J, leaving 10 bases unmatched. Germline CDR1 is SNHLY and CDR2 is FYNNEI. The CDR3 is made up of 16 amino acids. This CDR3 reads CASSEHPAGDGNEQFF. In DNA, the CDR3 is TGTGCCAGCAGTGAACACCCAGCGGGAGACGGGAATGAGCAGTTCTTC.

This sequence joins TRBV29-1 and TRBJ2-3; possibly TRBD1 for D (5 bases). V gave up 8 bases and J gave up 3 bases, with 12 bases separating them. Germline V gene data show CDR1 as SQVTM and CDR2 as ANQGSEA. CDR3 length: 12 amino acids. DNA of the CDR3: TGCAGCTTCAGGGTCGGAACAGATACGCAGTATTTT. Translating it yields CSFRVGTDTQYF.

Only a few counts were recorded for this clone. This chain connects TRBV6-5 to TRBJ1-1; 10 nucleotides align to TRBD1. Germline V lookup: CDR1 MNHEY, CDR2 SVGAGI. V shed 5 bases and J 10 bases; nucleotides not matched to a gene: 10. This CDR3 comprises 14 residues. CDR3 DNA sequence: TGTGCCAGCAGTCCTCGACAGGGGGCTTCTTTAGCTTTCTTT. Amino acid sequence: CASSPRQGASLAFF.

The CDR3, as DNA: TGTGCCAGCTCACGATTTAGTGCCGGGGACTCCGGAAACACCATATATTTT. Translation gives CASSRFSAGDSGNTIYF. The rearrangement joins TRBV18 to TRBJ1-3; maybe TRBD1 (5 bases). Trimming removed 4 bases at V and 4 bases at J, with 20 bases between. Germline V gene lookup returns CDR1 KGHSH and CDR2 LQKENI. The CDR3 is 17 residues long.

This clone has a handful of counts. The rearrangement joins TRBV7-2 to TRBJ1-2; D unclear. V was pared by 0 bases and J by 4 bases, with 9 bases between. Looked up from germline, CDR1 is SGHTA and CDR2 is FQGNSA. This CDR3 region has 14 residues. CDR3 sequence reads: CASSLAGSGYGYTF. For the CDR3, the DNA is TGTGCCAGCAGCTTAGCAGGGAGCGGCTATGGCTACACCTTC.

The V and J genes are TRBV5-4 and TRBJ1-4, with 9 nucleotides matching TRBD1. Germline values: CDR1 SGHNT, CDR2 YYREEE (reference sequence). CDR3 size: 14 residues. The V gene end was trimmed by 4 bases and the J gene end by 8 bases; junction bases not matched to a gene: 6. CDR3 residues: CASSQTGGKEKLFF. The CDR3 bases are TGTGCCAGCAGCCAGACAGGGGGAAAGGAAAAACTGTTTTTT. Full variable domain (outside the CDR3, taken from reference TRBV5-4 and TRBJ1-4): ETGVTQSPTHLIKTRGQQVTLRCSSQSGHNTVSWYQQALGQGPQFIFQYYREEENGRGNFPPRFSGLQFPNYSSELNVNALELDDSALYLCASSQTGGKEKLFFGSGTQLSVL.

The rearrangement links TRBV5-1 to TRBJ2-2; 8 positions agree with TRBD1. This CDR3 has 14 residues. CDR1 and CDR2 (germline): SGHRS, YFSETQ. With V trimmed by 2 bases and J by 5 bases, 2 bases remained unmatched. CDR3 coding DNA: TGCGCCAGCAGCTTCGGGACAGGTACCGGGGAGCTGTTTTTT. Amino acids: CASSFGTGTGELFF.

This CDR3 reads CASSQGQGLNYGYTF. The CDR3, as DNA: TGCGCCAGCAGCCAGGGACAGGGGCTTAACTATGGCTACACCTTC. The rearrangement links TRBV4-1 to TRBJ1-2; 10 nucleotides match TRBD1. V shed 3 bases and J 1 base; nucleotides not matched to a gene: 2. There are 15 residues in the CDR3. Germline V gene data show CDR1 as MGHRA and CDR2 as YSYEKL.

The CDR3 bases are TGTGCCAGCAGCCCAACGGACAGCTACAATGAGCAGTTCTTC. Its protein is CASSPTDSYNEQFF. The chain is built from TRBV9 and TRBJ2-1, with a weak D call TRBD1 (6 bases). The germline V gene has CDR1 SGDLS and CDR2 YYNGEE. The CDR3 sequence is 14 residues long. V was cut by 4 bases and J by 3 bases, with 11 bases left in between.

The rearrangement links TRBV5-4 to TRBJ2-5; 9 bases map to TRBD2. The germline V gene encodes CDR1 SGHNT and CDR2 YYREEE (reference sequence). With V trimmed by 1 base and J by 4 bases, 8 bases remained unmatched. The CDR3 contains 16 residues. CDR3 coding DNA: TGTGCCAGCAGCTTGCGGCTAGCGGGAAGGGGAGAGACCCAGTACTTC. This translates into CASSLRLAGRGETQYF. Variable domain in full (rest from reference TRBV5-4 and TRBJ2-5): ETGVTQSPTHLIKTRGQQVTLRCSSQSGHNTVSWYQQALGQGPQFIFQYYREEENGRGNFPPRFSGLQFPNYSSELNVNALELDDSALYLCASSLRLAGRGETQYFGPGTRLLVL.

The CDR3 DNA is TGCAGCGTTGAAGTATCAGGACAGACCTACGAGCAGTACTTC. Its translation: CSVEVSGQTYEQYF. The chain employs TRBV29-1 and TRBJ2-7; D is perhaps TRBD1 (6 bases). The CDR3 has 14 residues. Trimming removed 1 base from V and 2 bases from J, with 12 bases in between. Germline V lookup: CDR1 SQVTM, CDR2 ANQGSEA.

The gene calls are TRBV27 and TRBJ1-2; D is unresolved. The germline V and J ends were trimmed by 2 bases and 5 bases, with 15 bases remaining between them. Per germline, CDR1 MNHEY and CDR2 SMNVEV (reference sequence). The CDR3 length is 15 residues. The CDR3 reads CASSLDPRTYYGYTF. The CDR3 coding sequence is TGTGCCAGCAGTTTAGACCCGCGGACTTATTATGGCTACACCTTC.

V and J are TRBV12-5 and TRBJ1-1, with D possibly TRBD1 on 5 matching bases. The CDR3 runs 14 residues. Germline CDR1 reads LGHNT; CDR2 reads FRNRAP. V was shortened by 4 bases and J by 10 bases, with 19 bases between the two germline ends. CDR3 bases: TGTGCTAGTGGTTCGTCAGGGTCCAAGGGTAGAGCTTTCTTT. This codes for CASGSSGSKGRAFF. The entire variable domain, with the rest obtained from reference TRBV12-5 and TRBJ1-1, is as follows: DARVTQTPRHKVTEMGQEVTMRCQPILGHNTVFWYRQTMMQGLELLAYFRNRAPLDDSGMPKDRFSAEMPDATLATLKIQPSEPRDSAVYFCASGSSGSKGRAFFGQGTRLTVV.

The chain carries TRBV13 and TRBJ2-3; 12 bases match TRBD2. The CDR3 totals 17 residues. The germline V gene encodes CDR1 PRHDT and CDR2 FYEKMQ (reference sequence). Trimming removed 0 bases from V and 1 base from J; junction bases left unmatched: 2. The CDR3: CASSLGRLAGGTDTQYF. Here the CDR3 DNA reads TGTGCCAGCAGCTTAGGGCGACTAGCGGGGGGCACAGATACGCAGTATTTT. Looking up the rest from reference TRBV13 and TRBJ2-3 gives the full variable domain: AAGVIQSPRHLIKEKRETATLKCYPIPRHDTVYWYQQGPGQDPQFLISFYEKMQSDKGSIPDRFSAQQFSDYHSELNMSSLELGDSALYFCASSLGRLAGGTDTQYFGPGTRLTVL.